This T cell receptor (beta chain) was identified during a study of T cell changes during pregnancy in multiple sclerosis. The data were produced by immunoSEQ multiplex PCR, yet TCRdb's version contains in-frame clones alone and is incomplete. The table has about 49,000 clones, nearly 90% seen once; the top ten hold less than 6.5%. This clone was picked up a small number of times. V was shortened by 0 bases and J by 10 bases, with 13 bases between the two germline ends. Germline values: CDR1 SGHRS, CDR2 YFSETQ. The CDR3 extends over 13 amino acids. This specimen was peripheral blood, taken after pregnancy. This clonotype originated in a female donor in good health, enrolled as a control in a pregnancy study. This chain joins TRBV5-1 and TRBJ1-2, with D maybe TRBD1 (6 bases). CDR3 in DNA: TGCGCCAGCAGCTTGGAGCAGGGGTTGGACTACACCTTC. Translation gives CASSLEQGLDYTF.